The 22 T cell receptor beta chains listed next were all sequenced from one sample in a study of T cell responses to AZD1222 COVID-19 vaccine. Clones were sequenced by immunoSEQ multiplex PCR, and TCRdb holds only the in-frame ones, with some missing. The data contain around 150,000 clones, about nine tenths of them singletons. The source material was peripheral blood, sampled 28 days after the second AZD1222 dose. Receptors were obtained from an adult who received the AZD1222 COVID-19 vaccine.

The V gene is TRBV7-9, the J gene TRBJ2-3, with D tentatively TRBD1 or TRBD2 (6 bases each). V was clipped by 4 bases and J by 2 bases, with 16 bases between them. Per germline, CDR1 SEHNR and CDR2 FQNEAQ (reference sequence). The CDR3 has 16 amino acids. The CDR3 DNA sequence: TGTGCCAGCAGCTACTCGACGGGGGCCCACACAGATACGCAGTATTTT. It yields the protein CASSYSTGAHTDTQYF.

The chain recombines TRBV21-1 with TRBJ1-5. TRBV21-1 is a pseudogene segment. The CDR3 extends over 17 amino acids. DNA of the CDR3: TGTGCCAGCAGCAAAGCATCCCCCGGGGGCCCTATAACGCCCCAGCATTTT. Amino acids: CASSKASPGGPITPQHF.

V and J are TRBV5-8 and TRBJ2-7, with 9 bases lining up with TRBD1. Germline V lookup: CDR1 SGHTS, CDR2 YDEGEE. Trimming took 4 bases from V and 2 from J; bases not matched to a gene: 4. This CDR3 region has 14 residues. The CDR3 nucleotides are TGTGCCAGCAGCGGACAGGGGTTGACCTACGAGCAGTACTTC. Its translation: CASSGQGLTYEQYF.

This chain joins TRBV6-5 and TRBJ1-5, with D maybe TRBD1 (5 bases). This CDR3 has 13 residues. The V gene lost 6 bases and the J gene lost 7 bases, with 13 bases spanning the gap. The germline V gene encodes CDR1 MNHEY and CDR2 SVGAGI. DNA of the CDR3: TGTGCCAGCAGCGTCAGGGAAGGGCAGCCCCAGCATTTT. Protein sequence: CASSVREGQPQHF.

The rearrangement uses TRBV20-1 and TRBJ2-1; TRBD2 aligns across 14 bases. This CDR3 comprises 16 residues. Unmatched junction bases numbered 7, after V lost 3 bases and J lost 6 bases. The germline gives CDR1 DFQATT, CDR2 SNEGSKA (reference sequence). The CDR3 here is CSASRLAGGLVNEQFF. CDR3 in DNA: TGCAGTGCTAGTCGACTAGCGGGAGGGCTGGTCAATGAGCAGTTCTTC.

This clone was seen a single time. The chain combines TRBV10-3 with TRBJ2-1; 7 nucleotides line up with TRBD1. The CDR3 is made up of 14 amino acids. Germline CDR1 reads ENHRY; CDR2 reads SYGVKD. V lost 6 bases to trimming and J lost 5 bases; unmatched junction nucleotides: 7. CDR3 loop: CAIRRHDRDNEQFF. CDR3 bases: TGTGCCATCAGGAGACACGACAGGGACAATGAGCAGTTCTTC.

The chain joins TRBV7-2 to TRBJ2-7; TRBD2 aligns across 10 bases. The CDR3 length is 15 residues. V was clipped by 5 bases and J by 0 bases; unmatched bases: 4. CDR1 and CDR2 from the germline V gene are SGHTA and FQGNSA. The CDR3 here is CASSQSSGSSYEQYF. The CDR3 DNA is TGTGCCAGCAGCCAGTCTAGCGGGAGCTCCTACGAGCAGTACTTC.

This sequence joins TRBV11-1 and TRBJ2-7; D ambiguous. V lost 4 bases to trimming and J lost 1 base, with 8 bases between them. The CDR3 extends over 13 amino acids. Germline CDR1 SGHAT, CDR2 FQDESV (reference sequence). This CDR3 reads CASSSKNSYEQYF. CDR3 bases: TGTGCCAGCAGCTCGAAAAATTCCTACGAGCAGTACTTC.

The J gene is TRBJ2-7, the V gene TRBV5-1; the D gene is possibly TRBD2 (7 bases). From germline, CDR1 is SGHRS and CDR2 YFSETQ. The V gene lost 2 bases and the J gene lost 12 bases, with 21 bases spanning the gap. This CDR3 region has 14 residues. CDR3 sequence reads: CASSFGGTTAPWYF. Here the CDR3 DNA reads TGCGCCAGCAGCTTCGGGGGGACAACCGCCCCATGGTACTTC.

This sequence joins TRBV13 and TRBJ2-7; D assignment may be TRBD1 or TRBD2 (5 bases each). Germline V gives CDR1 PRHDT, CDR2 FYEKMQ (reference sequence). V was shortened by 5 bases and J by 2 bases, with 16 bases between the two germline ends. The CDR3 is made up of 15 amino acids. CDR3: CASSGRGALTYEQYF. CDR3 coding DNA: TGTGCCAGCAGCGGGCGAGGGGCCCTAACCTACGAGCAGTACTTC.

The chain uses TRBV2 and TRBJ2-7, with 8 nucleotides matching TRBD1. J lost 1 base, V lost 5 bases, and 1 base had no gene match. Germline V gives CDR1 SNHLY, CDR2 FYNNEI. The CDR3 is 13 residues long. CDR3: CASSRDRSYEQYF. The CDR3 DNA follows: TGTGCCAGCAGTCGGGACAGGTCCTACGAGCAGTACTTC.

The chain joins TRBV2 to TRBJ1-5; 8 nucleotides agree with TRBD1. This CDR3 comprises 14 residues. The V gene's germline CDR1 is SNHLY and CDR2 FYNNEI. J was trimmed by 6 bases and V by 7 bases; bases with no gene match: 8. The CDR3, as DNA: TGTGCCAGCACTATCGACAGGGGATCTCAGCCCCAGCATTTT. It translates to CASTIDRGSQPQHF.

This clone was detected a few times. The J gene is TRBJ2-7, the V gene TRBV11-3, with TRBD2 as a possible D gene (5 bases). This CDR3 spans 15 amino acids. The ends were cut back, 1 base at V and 1 base at J, with 11 bases in the middle. Germline assignment: CDR1 SGHNT and CDR2 YENEEA. CDR3 coding DNA: TGTGCCAGCAGCTTAGGCCGTCGGGAATCCTACGAGCAGTACTTC. Translation: CASSLGRRESYEQYF.

The gene calls are TRBV10-1 and TRBJ2-2; no definite D call. Germline V lookup: CDR1 WNHNN, CDR2 SYGVQD (reference sequence). V gave up 0 bases and J gave up 3 bases, with 5 bases separating them. The CDR3 extends over 14 amino acids. CDR3 DNA: TGCGCCAGCAGTGAGTCTCTACACACCGGGGAGCTGTTTTTT. Protein sequence: CASSESLHTGELFF.

This chain connects TRBV28 to TRBJ1-4, with D unclear. V was shortened by 2 bases and J by 3 bases, with 10 bases between the two germline ends. This CDR3 spans 15 amino acids. The germline V gene encodes CDR1 MDHEN and CDR2 SYDVKM. CDR3 sequence (DNA): TGTGCCAGCAGTTTAGGGGTGGCCCCTAATGAAAAACTGTTTTTT. Encoded protein: CASSLGVAPNEKLFF. Full variable domain (missing parts from reference TRBV28 and TRBJ1-4): DVKVTQSSRYLVKRTGEKVFLECVQDMDHENMFWYRQDPGLGLRLIYFSYDVKMKEKGDIPEGYSVSREKKERFSLILESASTNQTSMYLCASSLGVAPNEKLFFGSGTQLSVL.

The rearrangement links TRBV5-8 to TRBJ2-1, with 10 bases fitting TRBD2. The CDR3 is 15 amino acids. V dropped 4 bases and J dropped 9; count of bases not matched to a gene: 10. Germline V gene data show CDR1 as SGHTS and CDR2 as YDEGEE. Here the CDR3 reads CASSILAGGIGEQFF. The CDR3, as DNA: TGTGCCAGCAGCATCTTAGCGGGAGGAATAGGTGAGCAGTTCTTC.

The CDR3, as DNA: TGTGCCAGCAGCAAGGAAGTTGGCGAGCAGTACTTC. Encoded protein: CASSKEVGEQYF. This chain links TRBV7-2 with TRBJ2-7; the D is unclear. The CDR3 consists of 12 residues. Germline-derived CDR1 and CDR2 are SGHTA and FQGNSA. V lost 5 bases, J lost 6 bases, and 11 bases lay in between.

V is TRBV24-1 and J is TRBJ2-1; 12 positions match TRBD2. With V trimmed by 4 bases and J by 3 bases, 6 bases remained unmatched. The CDR3 is 17 amino acids. Germline V gene lookup returns CDR1 KGHDR and CDR2 SFDVKD. For the CDR3, the DNA is TGTGCCACCAGTGACCGCCAACTAGCGGGAGGCTACAATGAGCAGTTCTTC. Translating gives CATSDRQLAGGYNEQFF.

CDR3 nucleotide sequence: TGTGCCAGTAGTGCAGAGGGACAGTTGGGCAGCAGAGTTCAGCAGTACTTC. It translates to CASSAEGQLGSRVQQYF. The V call is TRBV19, the J call TRBJ2-7; the match to TRBD1 covers 7 bases. This CDR3 is 17 amino acids long. Germline trimming cut 5 bases from V and 8 bases from J; bases unmatched to any gene: 21. The germline V gene encodes CDR1 LNHDA and CDR2 SQIVND (reference sequence).

The chain is built from TRBV27 and TRBJ2-1; 12 nucleotides line up with TRBD2. The CDR3 runs to 15 residues. J lost 8 bases, V lost 6 bases, and 8 bases had no gene match. Germline values: CDR1 MNHEY, CDR2 SMNVEV (reference sequence). CDR3 sequence (DNA): TGTGCCAGCAGCCGGACTAGCGGGGCTGGTGATGAGCAGTTCTTC. As protein: CASSRTSGAGDEQFF.

J is TRBJ2-7 and V is TRBV5-1, with 10 bases matching TRBD1. The trim removed 4 bases at V and 4 bases at J, leaving 5 bases unmatched. Germline CDR1 is SGHRS and CDR2 is YFSETQ. This CDR3 comprises 14 residues. CDR3 protein: CASSQPGQGYEQYF. CDR3 bases: TGCGCCAGCAGCCAACCGGGACAGGGGTACGAGCAGTACTTC.

V and J are TRBV30 and TRBJ1-3; unclear D gene. This CDR3 is 13 amino acids long. V lost 2 bases and J lost 0, with 5 bases in between. Germline V CDR1 and CDR2: GTSNPN, SVGIG (reference sequence). CDR3 bases: TGTGCCTGGAGTTTGGGCTCTGGAAACACCATATATTTT. This gives the protein CAWSLGSGNTIYF.